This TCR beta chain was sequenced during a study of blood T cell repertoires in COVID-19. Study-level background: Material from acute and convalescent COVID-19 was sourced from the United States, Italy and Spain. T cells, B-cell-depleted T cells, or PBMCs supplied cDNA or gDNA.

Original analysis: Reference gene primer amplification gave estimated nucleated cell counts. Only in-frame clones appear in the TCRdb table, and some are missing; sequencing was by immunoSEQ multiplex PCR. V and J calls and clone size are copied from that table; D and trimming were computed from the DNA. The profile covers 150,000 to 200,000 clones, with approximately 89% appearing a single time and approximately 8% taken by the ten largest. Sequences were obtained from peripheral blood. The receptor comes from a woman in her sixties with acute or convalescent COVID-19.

The CDR3 loop reads CASSPSRLAGDEQFF. The CDR3 bases are TGTGCCAGCAGTCCCAGCCGACTAGCGGGAGATGAGCAGTTCTTC. The chain is built from TRBV27 and TRBJ2-1; 12 nucleotides match TRBD2. V was pared by 5 bases and J by 8 bases, with 7 bases of the junction left unmatched. This CDR3 spans 15 amino acids. The germline CDR1 and CDR2 sequences are MNHEY and SMNVEV (reference sequence).